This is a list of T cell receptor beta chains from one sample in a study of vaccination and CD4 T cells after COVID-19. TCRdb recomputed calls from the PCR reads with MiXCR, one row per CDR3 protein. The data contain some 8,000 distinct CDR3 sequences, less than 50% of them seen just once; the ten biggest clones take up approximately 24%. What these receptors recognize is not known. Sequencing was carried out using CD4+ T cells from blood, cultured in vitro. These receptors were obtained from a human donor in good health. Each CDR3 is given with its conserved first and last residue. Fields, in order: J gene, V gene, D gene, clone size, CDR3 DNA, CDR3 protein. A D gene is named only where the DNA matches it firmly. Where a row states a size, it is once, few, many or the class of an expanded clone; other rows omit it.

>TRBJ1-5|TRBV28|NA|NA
TGTGCCAGCACCCCGGGACGAGCTCGCAATCAGCCCCAGCATTTT
CASTPGRARNQPQHF
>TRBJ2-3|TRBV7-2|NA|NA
TGTGCCAGCAGCTTAAACGCGATCACAGATACGCAGTATTTT
CASSLNAITDTQYF
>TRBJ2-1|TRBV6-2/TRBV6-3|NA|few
TGTGCCAGCAGTTCACGACGGACATACAATGAGCAGTTCTTC
CASSSRRTYNEQFF
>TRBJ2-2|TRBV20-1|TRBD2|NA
TGCAGTGCCGTGGGAGGGCGGAACACCGGGGAGCTGTTTTTT
CSAVGGRNTGELFF
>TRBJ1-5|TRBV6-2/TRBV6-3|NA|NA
TGTGCCAGCAGTGAGGACTTTCCCCTCCAACAGCCCCAGCATTTT
CASSEDFPLQQPQHF
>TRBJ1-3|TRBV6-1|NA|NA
TGTGCCAGCGGACAATCGAACTCTGGAAACACCATATATTTT
CASGQSNSGNTIYF
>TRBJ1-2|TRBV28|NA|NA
TGTGCCAGCAGTCGCAGATTGGACTATGGCTACACCTTC
CASSRRLDYGYTF
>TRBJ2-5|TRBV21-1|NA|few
TGTGCCAGCAGAGGCCCTTACCAAGAGACCCAGTACTTC
CASRGPYQETQYF
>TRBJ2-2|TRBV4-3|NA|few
TGCGCCAGCAGCCAAGTGGTACCCAACACCGGGGAGCTGTTTTTT
CASSQVVPNTGELFF
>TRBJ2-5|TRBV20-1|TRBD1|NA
TGCAGTGTTAGTCAGGGACAGGGTATTGAGACCCAGTACTTC
CSVSQGQGIETQYF
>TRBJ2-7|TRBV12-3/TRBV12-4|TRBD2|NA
TGTGCCAGCAGTTTAGGTGAGGGGACTAGCGGGTCCTACGAGCAGTACTTC
CASSLGEGTSGSYEQYF
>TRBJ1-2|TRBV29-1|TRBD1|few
TGCAGCGTCTATGACGGGACAGGTCATGGCTACACCTTC
CSVYDGTGHGYTF
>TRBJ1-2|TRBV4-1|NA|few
TGCGCCAGCAGCCAAGACCGACTCACAGGAACCTACACCTTC
CASSQDRLTGTYTF
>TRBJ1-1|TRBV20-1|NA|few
TGCAGTGCTCACGACTACAGGGTCGGGTATGAAGCTTTCTTT
CSAHDYRVGYEAFF
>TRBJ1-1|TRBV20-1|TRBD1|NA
TGCAGTGCTAAACGTACAGGGGGAGGTACTGAAGCTTTCTTT
CSAKRTGGGTEAFF
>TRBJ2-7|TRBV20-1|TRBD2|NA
TGCAGTGCTTCTAGCGGGAGGGCCTACGAGCAGTACTTC
CSASSGRAYEQYF
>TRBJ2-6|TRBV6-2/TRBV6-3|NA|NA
TGTGCCACGCGGTCCGGGGCCAACGTCCTGACTTTC
CATRSGANVLTF
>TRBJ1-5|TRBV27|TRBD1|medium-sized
TGTGCCAGCAGCTTTCAGGGGGGCGGCAATCAGCCCCAGCATTTT
CASSFQGGGNQPQHF
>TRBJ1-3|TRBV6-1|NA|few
TGTGCCAGCAGTCGGGGGGAGCTCTCTGGAAACACCATATATTTT
CASSRGELSGNTIYF
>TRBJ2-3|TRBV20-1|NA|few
TGCAGTGCTAGAGGGGCGGGAGATACGCAGTATTTT
CSARGAGDTQYF
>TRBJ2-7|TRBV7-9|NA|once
TGTGCCAGCAGCTCCGGGACTCCCAGAAGCTCCTACGAGCAGTACTTC
CASSSGTPRSSYEQYF
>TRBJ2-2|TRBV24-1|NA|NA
TGTGCCACCAGTAACCATAACACCGGGGAGCTGTTTTTT
CATSNHNTGELFF
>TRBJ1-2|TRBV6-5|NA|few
TGTGCCAGCAGTTACTCGATGGAGGGGCCCCCCTATGGCTACACCTTC
CASSYSMEGPPYGYTF
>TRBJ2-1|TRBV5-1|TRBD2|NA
TGCGCCAGCAGCTTAACTAGCGGGAGGACTGAGCAGTTCTTC
CASSLTSGRTEQFF